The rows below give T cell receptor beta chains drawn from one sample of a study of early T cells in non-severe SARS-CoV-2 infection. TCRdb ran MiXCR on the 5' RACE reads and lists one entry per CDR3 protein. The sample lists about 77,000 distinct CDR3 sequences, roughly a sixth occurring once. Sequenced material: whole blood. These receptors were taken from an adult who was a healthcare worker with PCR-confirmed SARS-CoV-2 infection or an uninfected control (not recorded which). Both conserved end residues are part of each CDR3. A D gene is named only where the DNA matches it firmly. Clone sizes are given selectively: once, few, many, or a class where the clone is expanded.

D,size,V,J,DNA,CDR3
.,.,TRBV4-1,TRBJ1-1,TGCGCCAGCAGCCAGGGGGTTACCAAAGACTCTGAAGCTTTCTTT,CASSQGVTKDSEAFF
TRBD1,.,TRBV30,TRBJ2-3,TGTGCCTGGAGTCAACCGACAGGGGGTGGTTCGGATACGCAGTATTTT,CAWSQPTGGGSDTQYF
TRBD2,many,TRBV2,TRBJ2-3,TGTGCCAGCAGTGCGAGCGGGAGGGCCCCTAGTACGCAGTATTTT,CASSASGRAPSTQYF
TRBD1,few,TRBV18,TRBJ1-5,TGTGCCAGCTCCCTCGGGACAGGGGGTAAACAGCCCCAGCATTTT,CASSLGTGGKQPQHF
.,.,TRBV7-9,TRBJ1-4,TGTGCCAGCAGTACGAGGGGCACTAATGAAAAACTGTTTTTT,CASSTRGTNEKLFF
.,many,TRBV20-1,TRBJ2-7,TGCAGTGCTAGAGATAGGGGCAGGGAGTACGAGCAGTACTTC,CSARDRGREYEQYF
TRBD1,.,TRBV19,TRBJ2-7,TGTGCCAGTAGTCTCTCAGGGGGACAGGGTAACTACGAGCAGTACTTC,CASSLSGGQGNYEQYF
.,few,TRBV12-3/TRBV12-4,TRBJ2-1,TGTGCCAGCAGTTTCGACAGCCCCCCACGTAATGAGCAGTTCTTC,CASSFDSPPRNEQFF
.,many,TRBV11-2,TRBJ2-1,TGTGCCAGCAGTTCCGGGCTAGCTTGGTTGAATGAGCAGTTCTTC,CASSSGLAWLNEQFF
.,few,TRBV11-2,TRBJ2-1,TGTGCCAGCAGCTCGCTTTTCGGGGGAAATGAGCAGTTCTTC,CASSSLFGGNEQFF
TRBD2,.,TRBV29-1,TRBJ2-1,TGCAGCGCGCTTCCGGGACTAGCGTTGGATGAGCAGTTCTTC,CSALPGLALDEQFF
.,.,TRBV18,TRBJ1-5,TGTGCCAGCTCACCAGGGAGGGGACAGCCCCAGCATTTT,CASSPGRGQPQHF
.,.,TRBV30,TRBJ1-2,TGTGCCTGGAAAACAGGAGTCTATGGCTACACCTTC,CAWKTGVYGYTF
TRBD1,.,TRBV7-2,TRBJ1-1,TGTGCCAGCAGCTTAGTAGGACAGGCCCTTTACACTGAAGCTTTCTTT,CASSLVGQALYTEAFF
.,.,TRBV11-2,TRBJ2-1,TGTGCCAGCAGCCGCGTCGGGTGGCAGAAAGTACTAAGCTCCTACAATGAGCAGTTCTTC,CASSRVGWQKVLSSYNEQFF
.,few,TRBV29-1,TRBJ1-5,TGCAGCGTTCGGCAGGATGGCAATCAGCCCCAGCATTTT,CSVRQDGNQPQHF
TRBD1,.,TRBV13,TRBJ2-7,TGTGCCAGCAGCTTAGCAGGGGGCCGGTACGAGCAGTACTTC,CASSLAGGRYEQYF
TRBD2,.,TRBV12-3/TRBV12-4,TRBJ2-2,TGTGCCAGCAGTCTTTTGGCGGGAGTTGGTGCCGGGGAGCTGTTTTTT,CASSLLAGVGAGELFF
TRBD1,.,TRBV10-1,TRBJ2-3,TGCGCCAGCAGTGAATCGACAGGGTTACCGGGAGATACGCAGTATTTT,CASSESTGLPGDTQYF
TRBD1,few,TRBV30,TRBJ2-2,TGTGCCTGGGATGGGGGTCAGGGGGCCACCGGGGAGCTGTTTTTT,CAWDGGQGATGELFF
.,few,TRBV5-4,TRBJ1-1,TGTGCCAGCAGCGATGGAGTCCTTCTGAACACTGAAGCTTTCTTT,CASSDGVLLNTEAFF
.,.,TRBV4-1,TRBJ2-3,TGCGCCAGCAGCCAAGATCCGGGACCAGGGGAGGATACGCAGTATTTT,CASSQDPGPGEDTQYF
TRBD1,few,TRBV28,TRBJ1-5,TGTGCCAGCAACCTAGAAGGGTTAGGGGGCTTGCCCCAGCATTTT,CASNLEGLGGLPQHF
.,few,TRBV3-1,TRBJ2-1,TGTGCCAGCAGCCTACGACGGTACAATGAGCAGTTCTTC,CASSLRRYNEQFF
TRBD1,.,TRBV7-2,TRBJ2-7,TGTGCCAGCAGCTCATACGGGACAGGGGCCCTGTACTTC,CASSSYGTGALYF
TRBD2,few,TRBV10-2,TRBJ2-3,TGCGCCAGCAGTCCAGTAGCGGGAGAGGAATCAGATACGCAGTATTTT,CASSPVAGEESDTQYF
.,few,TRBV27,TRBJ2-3,TGTGCCAGCAGTCTAAAGGGTTCAGGCACAGATACGCAGTATTTT,CASSLKGSGTDTQYF
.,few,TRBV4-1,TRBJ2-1,TGCGCCAGCAGCCAATTCAGGGGCGGGGCGGACAATGAGCAGTTCTTC,CASSQFRGGADNEQFF
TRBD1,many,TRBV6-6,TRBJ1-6,TGTGCCAGCAGGCCGGGACAGGGGAATTCACCCCTCCACTTT,CASRPGQGNSPLHF
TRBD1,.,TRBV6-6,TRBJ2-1,TGTGCCAGCAGCCTAGGACAGGGGGCGAAGAATGAGCAGTTCTTC,CASSLGQGAKNEQFF
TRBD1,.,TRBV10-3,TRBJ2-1,TGTGCCATCACTTCGGACAGGGACGCCTACAATGAGCAGTTCTTC,CAITSDRDAYNEQFF
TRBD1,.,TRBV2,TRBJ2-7,TGTGCCAGCAGGGGACAGCTTTACGAGCAGTACTTC,CASRGQLYEQYF